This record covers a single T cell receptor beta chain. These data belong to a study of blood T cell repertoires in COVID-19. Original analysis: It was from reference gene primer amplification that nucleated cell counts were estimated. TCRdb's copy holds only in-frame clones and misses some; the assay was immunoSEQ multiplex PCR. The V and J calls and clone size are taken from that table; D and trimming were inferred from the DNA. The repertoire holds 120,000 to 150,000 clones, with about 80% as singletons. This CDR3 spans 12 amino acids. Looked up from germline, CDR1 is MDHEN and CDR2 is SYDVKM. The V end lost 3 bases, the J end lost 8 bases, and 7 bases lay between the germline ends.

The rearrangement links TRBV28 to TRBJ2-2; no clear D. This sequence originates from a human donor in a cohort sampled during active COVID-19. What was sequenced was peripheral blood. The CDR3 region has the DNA TGTGCCAGCAGTTTCTTTACTGGGGAGCTGTTTTTT. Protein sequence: CASSFFTGELFF.